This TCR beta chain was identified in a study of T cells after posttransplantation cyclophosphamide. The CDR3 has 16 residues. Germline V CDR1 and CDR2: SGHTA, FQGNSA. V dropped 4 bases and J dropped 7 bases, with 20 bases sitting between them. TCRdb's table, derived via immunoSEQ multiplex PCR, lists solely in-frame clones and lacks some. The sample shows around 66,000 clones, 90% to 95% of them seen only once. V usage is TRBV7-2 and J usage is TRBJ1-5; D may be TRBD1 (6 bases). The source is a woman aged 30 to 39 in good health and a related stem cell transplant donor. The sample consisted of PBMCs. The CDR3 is CASSSQSGELGQPQHF. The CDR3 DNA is TGTGCCAGCAGCTCACAATCAGGGGAACTGGGGCAGCCCCAGCATTTT.